These 18 T cell receptor beta chains were all obtained from the same sample, sequenced in a study of cytomegalovirus exposure and HLA in healthy donors. Some clones are missing from TCRdb's copy, which holds only in-frame ones; the method was immunoSEQ multiplex PCR. The sample holds more than 300,000 clones; 86% are singletons and the top ten take 0.84%. Source material: PBMCs. The receptors derive from a woman aged 18-35 years in good health and CMV-seronegative.

This chain uses TRBV6-5 with TRBJ1-1; D remains ambiguous. Trimming pared 4 bases from V and 0 bases from J, leaving 12 bases between. The CDR3 contains 15 residues. The germline gives CDR1 MNHEY, CDR2 SVGAGI. CDR3 sequence reads: CASSSVRVMNTEAFF. CDR3 nucleotides: TGTGCCAGCAGTTCGGTTCGGGTCATGAACACTGAAGCTTTCTTT.

This chain joins TRBV5-4 and TRBJ2-5; D is uncertain. V was clipped by 0 bases and J by 5 bases, with 11 bases between them. CDR1 and CDR2 from the germline V gene are SGHNT and YYREEE (reference sequence). This CDR3 spans 14 amino acids. The CDR3 loop is CASSLEIALETQYF. In nucleotides, the CDR3 is TGTGCCAGCAGCTTGGAGATAGCACTGGAGACCCAGTACTTC.

The V call is TRBV4-3, the J call TRBJ2-7; D unresolved. CDR1 is LGHNA, CDR2 YSLEER, per germline. V was pared by 0 bases and J by 2 bases, with 14 bases between. The CDR3 has 16 amino acids. CDR3 residues: CASSQDLGRLAYEQYF. CDR3 nucleotide sequence: TGCGCCAGCAGCCAAGATTTAGGCAGGTTAGCCTACGAGCAGTACTTC.

CDR3 sequence reads: CASETSALNEQFF. Here the CDR3 DNA reads TGTGCCAGCGAGACTAGCGCTCTCAATGAGCAGTTCTTC. V gene TRBV7-8 combines with J gene TRBJ2-1; 8 nucleotides align to TRBD2. Germline V gene lookup returns CDR1 SGHVS and CDR2 FQNEAQ. The CDR3 is 13 amino acids. After removal of 8 bases from V and 6 bases from J, the junction contained 6 bases not matched to a gene. The entire variable domain, with the rest obtained from reference TRBV7-8 and TRBJ2-1, is as follows: GAGVSQSPRYKVAKRGQDVALRCDPISGHVSLFWYQQALGQGPEFLTYFQNEAQLDKSGLPSDRFFAERPEGSVSTLKIQRTQQEDSAVYLCASETSALNEQFFGPGTRLTVL.

The chain is built from TRBV30 and TRBJ2-3; D is uncertain. Germline CDR1 GTSNPN, CDR2 SVGIG (reference sequence). The CDR3 spans 13 residues. V shed 2 bases and J shed 4 bases, with 10 bases lying between them. The CDR3: CAWSSSLADTQYF. In DNA form, the CDR3 reads TGTGCCTGGAGTTCTTCCCTAGCAGATACGCAGTATTTT.

This clone was recorded only once. The V call is TRBV5-1, the J call TRBJ2-7; D possibly corresponds to TRBD1 (6 bases). V was shortened by 0 bases and J by 1 base, with 14 bases between the two germline ends. Germline CDR1 and CDR2: SGHRS and YFSETQ. This CDR3 is built from 16 residues. DNA of the CDR3: TGCGCCAGCAGCTTGGGGGGCTGGACAGCATCCTACGAGCAGTACTTC. Translating gives CASSLGGWTASYEQYF.

The rearrangement uses TRBV6-5 and TRBJ1-1; 7 bases match TRBD1. Germline V gene sequence: CDR1 MNHEY, CDR2 SVGAGI. J lost 2 bases, V lost 7 bases, and 10 bases had no gene match. The CDR3 has 15 residues. The CDR3 nucleotides are TGTGCCAGCAACAGGGGACAGCCAGTCAACACTGAAGCTTTCTTT. As protein: CASNRGQPVNTEAFF.

This clone has only a few counts. CDR3 residues: CASSSGVRDEQFF. Here the CDR3 DNA reads TGCGCCAGCAGCTCGGGAGTTAGGGATGAGCAGTTCTTC. The J gene is TRBJ2-1, the V gene TRBV5-1; a weak D match, TRBD2 (6 bases). This CDR3 has 13 residues. The germline V and J ends were trimmed by 3 bases and 8 bases, with 12 bases remaining between them. CDR1 is SGHRS and CDR2 is YFSETQ in the germline V gene.

V and J are TRBV18 and TRBJ2-3; D gene ambiguous. Germline V gene sequence: CDR1 KGHSH, CDR2 LQKENI. Trimming pared 3 bases from V and 4 bases from J, leaving 20 bases between. This CDR3 comprises 17 residues. DNA for the CDR3: TGTGCCAGCTCACCCCCGAACTCTAGTTATCGGGCAGATACGCAGTATTTT. Residues: CASSPPNSSYRADTQYF.

Concerning this clone: The identical CDR3 is also encoded by other nucleotide sequences in the sample. The V call is TRBV19, the J call TRBJ1-1; TRBD1 aligns across 7 bases. CDR1 and CDR2 from the germline V gene are LNHDA and SQIVND (reference sequence). Losses at the gene ends were 5 bases for V and 3 bases for J; bases not matched to a gene: 3. This CDR3 contains 13 residues. The CDR3 DNA reads TGTGCCAGTAGTCGCGACAGGGACACTGAAGCTTTCTTT. Its translation: CASSRDRDTEAFF.

CDR3 protein: CASSLDTGEGNTIYF. As DNA, the CDR3 is TGTGCCAGCAGCTTGGATACAGGGGAAGGAAACACCATATATTTT. The chain recombines TRBV7-2 with TRBJ1-3, with 7 bases aligning to TRBD1. Germline CDR1 SGHTA, CDR2 FQGNSA. The CDR3 consists of 15 residues. V was pared by 3 bases and J by 4 bases, with 6 bases of the junction left unmatched.

The chain uses TRBV6-5 and TRBJ2-1, with no clear D. Trimming removed 5 bases at V and 0 bases at J, with 11 bases between. CDR3 length equals 15 residues. Germline V CDR1 and CDR2: MNHEY, SVGAGI. The CDR3 loop is CASSATPFSYNEQFF. DNA of the CDR3: TGTGCCAGCAGTGCTACTCCTTTCTCCTACAATGAGCAGTTCTTC.

The rearrangement uses TRBV27 and TRBJ2-1; D unresolved. The CDR3 contains 16 residues. CDR1 and CDR2 from the germline V gene are MNHEY and SMNVEV (reference sequence). Trimming took 0 bases from V and 0 from J, leaving 9 bases between them. CDR3 sequence: CASSLSASSSYNEQFF. The CDR3 DNA reads as TGTGCCAGCAGTTTATCCGCCTCTAGCTCCTACAATGAGCAGTTCTTC.

The chain links TRBV15 to TRBJ2-7; TRBD2 matches 11 bases. The CDR3 sequence is 15 residues long. Germline V gene data show CDR1 as LNHNV and CDR2 as YYDKDF (reference sequence). V was pared by 4 bases and J by 4 bases, with 6 bases of the junction left unmatched. CDR3 nucleotides: TGTGCCACCAGCAACCCGACTAGCGGGATTTACGAGCAGTACTTC. Its translation: CATSNPTSGIYEQYF.

The rearrangement uses TRBV7-6 and TRBJ2-7; 9 bases agree with TRBD1. The CDR3 has 17 residues. With V trimmed by 3 bases and J by 3 bases, 12 bases remained unmatched. Per the germline V gene, CDR1 is SGHVS and CDR2 is FNYEAQ. The CDR3 loop reads CASSLNPGQGSYYEQYF. The DNA of the CDR3 is TGTGCCAGCAGCTTGAATCCAGGACAGGGGTCCTACTACGAGCAGTACTTC.

This clone was observed once. This chain links TRBV29-1 with TRBJ1-4; a weak D match, TRBD1 (5 bases). CDR1 and CDR2 (germline): SQVTM, ANQGSEA. The CDR3 has 13 residues. Trimming shortened V by 6 bases and J by 5 bases, and 13 bases separated the two germline ends. CDR3 sequence: CSVGPNRNEKLFF. CDR3 bases: TGCAGCGTCGGGCCGAACAGGAATGAAAAACTGTTTTTT.

The V call is TRBV5-4, the J call TRBJ2-4, with 11 bases fitting TRBD2. This CDR3 has 19 amino acids. Trimming removed 4 bases from V and 0 bases from J; junction bases left unmatched: 12. The germline CDR1 and CDR2 sequences are SGHNT and YYREEE (reference sequence). DNA of the CDR3: TGTGCCAGCAGCCCGGACTCGACTAGCGGGATTTTAGCCAAAAACATTCAGTACTTC. Its translation is CASSPDSTSGILAKNIQYF.

CDR3 protein: CASSLRSGKGGLVRGTEAFF. The CDR3 nucleotides read TGTGCCAGCAGTTTACGATCCGGGAAGGGAGGGTTGGTGAGAGGTACTGAAGCTTTCTTT. V usage is TRBV27 and J usage is TRBJ1-1; no reliable D call. Trimming pared 2 bases from V and 5 bases from J, leaving 30 bases between. The CDR3 spans 20 residues. Per the germline V gene, CDR1 is MNHEY and CDR2 is SMNVEV (reference sequence).